The next 8 T cell receptor beta chains were all read from a single sample in a study of CD8 T cells in Susac syndrome. RNA was extracted with the RNeasy kit, and a quantity of roughly 0.5 to 1 ug was reverse transcribed using random hexamers. TCRdb reprocessed the immunoSEQ multiplex PCR reads with MiXCR, giving one entry per CDR3 protein. The sample lists approximately 220,000 distinct CDR3 sequences; 92% were seen once. The sample taken for sequencing was CD8+ T cells from PBMCs. These receptors originate from a human donor with multiple sclerosis.

The V and J genes are TRBV3-1 and TRBJ2-3; 8 bases line up with TRBD2. The CDR3 totals 18 residues. V trimming: 6 bases; J trimming: 2 bases; junction bases outside the gene matches: 16. Germline V gene data show CDR1 as LGHDT and CDR2 as YNNKEL (reference sequence). The CDR3 spells CASSHAAAGAFVTDTQYF. CDR3 DNA: TGTGCCAGCAGTCATGCGGCAGCGGGAGCGTTTGTCACAGATACGCAGTATTTT.

The CDR3 sequence: CSVEPRYNEQFF. The DNA for the CDR3 is TGCAGCGTTGAACCCAGATACAATGAGCAGTTCTTC. The chain employs TRBV29-1 and TRBJ2-1; unclear D gene. The CDR3 contains 12 residues. V gave up 2 bases and J gave up 4 bases, with 6 bases separating them. CDR1 SQVTM and CDR2 ANQGSEA come from the germline V gene.

The DNA of the CDR3 is TGCGCCAGCAGCCAAGGCCAGATCCTTGACAGGCCTGAAGCTTTCTTT. This encodes CASSQGQILDRPEAFF. This chain links TRBV4-1 with TRBJ1-1; tentative D call: TRBD1 (6 bases). V lost 1 base to trimming and J lost 6 bases, with 18 bases between them. This CDR3 is built from 16 residues. From germline, CDR1 is MGHRA and CDR2 YSYEKL.

This chain links TRBV24-1 with TRBJ1-2; 8 nucleotides match TRBD1. The CDR3 consists of 14 residues. CDR1 is KGHDR, CDR2 SFDVKD, per germline. V dropped 4 bases and J dropped 8; count of bases not matched to a gene: 8. Written as DNA, the CDR3 is TGTGCCACCAGTGACTTCAGGGGGCGATGGGGCTACACCTTC. This gives the protein CATSDFRGRWGYTF.

The chain links TRBV29-1 to TRBJ1-1; D gene uncertain. Per the germline V gene, CDR1 is SQVTM and CDR2 is ANQGSEA. The V end lost 7 bases, the J end lost 5 bases, and 17 bases lay between the germline ends. The CDR3 has 13 amino acids. CDR3 bases: TGCAGCGCAGAAGGAGACGGTGAGACTGAAGCTTTCTTT. It specifies CSAEGDGETEAFF.

This chain links TRBV7-2 with TRBJ2-1, with 7 bases fitting TRBD1. The germline gives CDR1 SGHTA, CDR2 FQGNSA. The CDR3 is 14 residues long. V was clipped by 10 bases and J by 8 bases; unmatched bases: 14. CDR3 sequence reads: CAITGHRGDYEQFF. DNA of the CDR3: TGTGCCATCACGGGGCACAGGGGAGACTATGAGCAGTTCTTC.

The genes are TRBV9 and TRBJ2-2, with D uncertain. Germline V gives CDR1 SGDLS, CDR2 YYNGEE. The V and J ends lost 3 bases and 7 bases respectively, with 19 bases between them. This CDR3 is 16 amino acids long. CDR3 in amino acids: CASSGGPPADRGELFF. CDR3 DNA: TGTGCCAGCAGCGGTGGACCGCCGGCAGACCGCGGGGAGCTGTTTTTT. The full variable domain, with the rest looked up from reference TRBV9 and TRBJ2-2, is DSGVTQTPKHLITATGQRVTLRCSPRSGDLSVYWYQQSLDQGLQFLIQYYNGEERAKGNILERFSAQQFPDLHSELNLSSLELGDSALYFCASSGGPPADRGELFFGEGSRLTVL.

This CDR3 reads CASSNRDGYVGYTF. The CDR3 DNA reads TGTGCCAGCAGCAACCGGGACGGATATGTCGGCTACACCTTC. The chain uses TRBV7-6 and TRBJ1-2, with D possibly being TRBD1 (5 bases). Trimming left V 5 bases short and J 8 bases short, with 18 bases between. CDR3 length: 14 residues. CDR1 is SGHVS, CDR2 FNYEAQ, per germline.